The T cell receptor beta chain under discussion was sequenced for a study of blood T cell repertoires in COVID-19 (dated by TCRdb to about 2020). Background for the entire study: The collaborator samples originated in the United States, Italy and Spain and spanned the acute and convalescent phases of COVID-19. A de-identified subject ID, COVID-19 status, age in years and sex were almost always included in the sample metadata. The prospective study material was composed of cDNA or gDNA derived from T cells, B-cell-depleted T cells, or PBMCs. Subjects who had been exposed to COVID-19, were actively infected with it, or had recovered from it provided the deeply sampled blood TCRbeta repertoires that made up the dataset. Where available, HLA class I and class II types were obtained from metadata supplied by the sample provider rather than from assay-based typing. The samples were drawn from the first 160 participants of the ongoing ImmuneRACE study and from over 950 subjects provided by 6 global collaborators. A freely available public database, intended as a resource for researchers studying the immune response to SARS-CoV-2, is where the repertoires were released. Results and caveats for the whole study, not just this receptor: The quantity of clinical and demographic metadata differed by source and by participant and was supplied without curation.

Comment on this clone: Its antigen is unknown. Within one base of it there is no much larger clone, and no base qualities were kept.

Collaborating institutions collected whole blood in K2EDTA tubes following their own protocols. For TCRbeta analysis, collaborator samples were shipped as frozen whole blood, as isolated PBMCs, or as DNA extracted from either sample type. The immunoSEQ Assay, a bias-controlled multiplex PCR, was used to amplify TCRbeta CDR3 regions from genomic DNA. The original pipeline was this. The number of nucleated cells in each sample was estimated from the amplification of reference gene primers within the assay. To quantify the absolute abundance of each unique TCRbeta CDR3 rearrangement, sequence reads were collapsed and filtered. Productive Simpson clonality was computed per sample as the square root of Simpson's diversity index over productive rearrangements. TCRdb took this table from immuneACCESS and kept in-frame rearrangements with V and J called. Such tables lack part of the clones; where checked against another copy, unresolved V genes explain under half of the gap, and the rest is unexplained. V and J calls and clone size are copied from that table; D and trimming were computed from the DNA. Counted in this sample were 150,000 to 200,000 clones; approximately 89% of them appeared once. The ten largest clones capture roughly 2.6% of the sample.

Based on the germline V gene, the CDR1 and CDR2 sequences are SGHRS and YFSETQ. Counted from cysteine to phenylalanine, this CDR3 has 17 amino acids. Left in the record is the CDR3 DNA by itself, 51 bases read in frame from the first base. Germline trimming: 2 bases from V, 0 bases from J; junction bases outside gene matches: 9. The sequence was collected from a middle-aged man with active or convalescent COVID-19. The chain links TRBV5-1 with TRBJ1-1; 8 nucleotides in the junction match TRBD1. The sequenced material came from peripheral blood. The CDR3 region has the sequence CASSLGQGANMNTEAFF. The sequence in DNA is TGCGCCAGCAGCTTAGGACAGGGTGCCAATATGAACACTGAAGCTTTCTTT.